Shown below are 2 T cell receptor beta chains from a single sample sequenced in a study of technical replicates of blood from a handful of donors. TCRdb keeps only in-frame clones here, not all; method: immunoSEQ multiplex PCR. The table includes tens of thousands of clones, roughly 94% detected once. The specimen was T cells isolated from PBMCs. The receptors stem from a human donor in good health.

This clone was counted once. CDR3 protein: CASSIIQGAIYEQYF. CDR3 nucleotide sequence: TGTGCCAGCAGTATCATACAGGGGGCAATCTACGAGCAGTACTTC. The chain links TRBV6-1 to TRBJ2-7, with 9 bases aligning to TRBD1. J was trimmed by 3 bases and V by 5 bases; bases with no gene match: 8. The germline V gene encodes CDR1 MNHNS and CDR2 SASEGT. This CDR3 comprises 15 residues.

This chain connects TRBV7-8 to TRBJ1-1; maybe TRBD1 (6 bases). In germline, CDR1 is SGHVS, CDR2 FQNEAQ. The ends were cut back, 5 bases at V and 2 bases at J, with 9 bases in the middle. CDR3 length: 13 amino acids. The CDR3 loop reads CASSLGTNTEAFF. CDR3 nucleotides: TGTGCCAGCAGCCTCGGGACAAACACTGAAGCTTTCTTT. Complete variable domain (other parts from reference TRBV7-8 and TRBJ1-1): GAGVSQSPRYKVAKRGQDVALRCDPISGHVSLFWYQQALGQGPEFLTYFQNEAQLDKSGLPSDRFFAERPEGSVSTLKIQRTQQEDSAVYLCASSLGTNTEAFFGQGTRLTVV.